The T cell receptor (beta chain) under discussion was sequenced for a study of cytomegalovirus exposure and HLA in healthy donors. Study-wide context: In a later analysis, the 130 or so validation repertoires were reported to have used the same platform as the 600 to 800 first-cohort repertoires. Study outcomes and limitations: Most sequenced TCRs were rare (though some public TCRs occurred in many donors). The authors confirmed in vitro that a few CMV-associated chains were specific for CMV antigens.

The length of the CDR3 is 14 residues. Trimming at V came to 6 bases and at J to 5 bases, leaving 8 bases not matched to a gene. The germline V gene encodes CDR1 SNHLY and CDR2 FYNNEI. With regard to this clone: Its antigen is currently unknown.

The protocol was immunoSEQ multiplex PCR, while the TCRdb copy is restricted to in-frame clones and leaves out a portion. In the table there are 95,000 to 150,000 clones, approximately 87% of which are singletons. The sequenced material came from PBMCs. The V call is TRBV2, the J call TRBJ1-1; 8 nucleotides align to TRBD1. The TCR originated in a woman aged 25 to 39 in good health and CMV-seronegative. CDR3 sequence: CASRGQGVGTEAFF. CDR3 nucleotide sequence: TGTGCCAGCAGAGGACAGGGCGTAGGGACTGAAGCTTTCTTT.